This T cell receptor (beta chain) was profiled in a study of T cell repertoires in cytomegalovirus infection. The study's findings and limits: Predominance within the ex vivo response was attributable to HLA-C-restricted CMV-specific TCR beta clonotypes.

CDR1 and CDR2 (germline): MNHEY, SVGEGT. Trimming cost V 7 bases and J 5 bases, with 17 bases left between them. The CDR3 loop spans 14 amino acids. This clonotype has a handful of counts. Its antigen is unknown. Each CDR3 protein gets one entry after TCRdb re-called the reads with MiXCR. The data contain under 250,000 distinct CDR3 sequences, 9% to 15% of them singletons. The clonotype was recovered from a human donor in good health (CMV status not recorded). Some clones in this sample may be carry-over from other donors' samples. Sequences were obtained from PBMCs. The chain uses TRBV6-2 or TRBV6-3 and TRBJ1-1, with D uncertain. Here the CDR3 reads CASTRELFVTEAFF. For the CDR3, the DNA is TGTGCCAGCACCCGGGAATTGTTCGTGACTGAAGCTTTCTTT.